The rows below give T cell receptor beta chains drawn from one sample of a study of Graves' ophthalmopathy and Graves' hyperthyroidism. TCRdb reprocessed the multiplex PCR reads via MiXCR and lists one record per CDR3 protein. The sample shows just over 600,000 distinct CDR3 sequences, around a fifth of them seen only once. Sequenced material: peripheral blood. All receptors come from a woman under 30 with stable Graves' hyperthyroidism. Some clones in this sample may be carry-over from other donors' samples. CDR3s include the opening cysteine and the closing phenylalanine or tryptophan. The order of the fields is D gene, J gene, V gene, CDR3 protein. A D gene is named only where the DNA matches it firmly.

D gene: -
J gene: TRBJ1-5
V gene: TRBV12-3/TRBV12-4
CDR3 protein: CASSFWGISNQPQHF

D gene: -
J gene: TRBJ2-2
V gene: TRBV7-9
CDR3 protein: CASSLVTPEGELFF

D gene: -
J gene: TRBJ1-6
V gene: TRBV5-1
CDR3 protein: CASSLDRVSNSPLHF

D gene: -
J gene: TRBJ1-2
V gene: TRBV6-1
CDR3 protein: CASSTPSTTIYGYTF

D gene: -
J gene: TRBJ2-5
V gene: TRBV2
CDR3 protein: CASREGAGQETQYF

D gene: -
J gene: TRBJ1-1
V gene: TRBV24-1
CDR3 protein: CATRGWDGIAFF

D gene: TRBD2
J gene: TRBJ2-4
V gene: TRBV28
CDR3 protein: CASSNTGREDIQYF

D gene: -
J gene: TRBJ1-2
V gene: TRBV11-3
CDR3 protein: CASSHPRAGGYGYTF

D gene: TRBD1
J gene: TRBJ1-1
V gene: TRBV12-3/TRBV12-4
CDR3 protein: CASSNGQGGTGTEAFF

D gene: -
J gene: TRBJ1-5
V gene: TRBV27
CDR3 protein: CASSSAGGGNQPQHF

D gene: -
J gene: TRBJ1-1
V gene: TRBV30
CDR3 protein: CAWISNRELTEAFF

D gene: TRBD1
J gene: TRBJ2-5
V gene: TRBV18
CDR3 protein: CASSPRQGGQETQYF

D gene: -
J gene: TRBJ1-2
V gene: TRBV4-1
CDR3 protein: CASSQVGYGYTF

D gene: -
J gene: TRBJ2-6
V gene: TRBV28
CDR3 protein: CASRPGTSLSGANVLTF

D gene: TRBD2
J gene: TRBJ2-5
V gene: TRBV6-1
CDR3 protein: CASIDRGGYVVETQYF

D gene: -
J gene: TRBJ1-2
V gene: TRBV18
CDR3 protein: CASSREDGGGYTF